This entry describes one T cell receptor (beta chain). The data were obtained in a study of blood T cell repertoires in COVID-19. V dropped 1 base and J dropped 3; count of bases not matched to a gene: 8. The V gene's germline CDR1 is SGHRS and CDR2 YFSETQ. CDR3 length equals 16 residues. TCRdb's copy holds only in-frame clones and misses some; the assay was immunoSEQ multiplex PCR. This table has 99,000 or so clones, roughly four fifths appearing once. This chain links TRBV5-1 with TRBJ2-3, with TRBD2 matching over 7 bases. Sequenced input: peripheral blood. The TCR sequence derives from a woman of 80 years or more with acute or convalescent COVID-19. CDR3 loop: CASSLNGGRTTDTQYF. The CDR3 bases are TGCGCCAGCAGCTTGAACGGCGGGAGAACGACAGATACGCAGTATTTT.